The clone carrying this T cell receptor beta chain occurred a few times. TCRdb processed the RT-PCR reads anew with MiXCR; each CDR3 protein has one entry. The sample lists just under 550,000 distinct CDR3 sequences; under 30% were seen once. There are 13 residues in the CDR3. Germline CDR1 and CDR2: LNHNV and YYDKDF (reference sequence). The V and J ends lost 4 bases and 7 bases respectively, with 10 bases between them. The record originates from a study of response to subunit inactivated influenza vaccine. This sample also belongs to another study, concerning T cells expressing NK-cell markers. That investigation notes: In generating TCR beta cDNA, 5'RACE template switching with UMIs was used. CD3+CD56+NKG2C+, CD3+CD56+NKG2C- and CD3+CD56-NKG2C+ T cells, once sorted, supplied the TCR beta repertoires. CD8+ T cells in more than five donors included dominant NKG2C+ clonotypes at roughly 1.0-8%.

Material: CD4+ T cells sorted from PBMCs, obtained about 12 days after vaccination. The chain uses TRBV15 and TRBJ1-4, with D maybe TRBD1 (6 bases). The receptor was isolated from a man aged 45 to 65 who received an inactivated influenza vaccine. CDR3 coding DNA: TGTGCCACCAGCACCGGGGGCGGTGAAAAACTGTTTTTT. It is translated as CATSTGGGEKLFF.